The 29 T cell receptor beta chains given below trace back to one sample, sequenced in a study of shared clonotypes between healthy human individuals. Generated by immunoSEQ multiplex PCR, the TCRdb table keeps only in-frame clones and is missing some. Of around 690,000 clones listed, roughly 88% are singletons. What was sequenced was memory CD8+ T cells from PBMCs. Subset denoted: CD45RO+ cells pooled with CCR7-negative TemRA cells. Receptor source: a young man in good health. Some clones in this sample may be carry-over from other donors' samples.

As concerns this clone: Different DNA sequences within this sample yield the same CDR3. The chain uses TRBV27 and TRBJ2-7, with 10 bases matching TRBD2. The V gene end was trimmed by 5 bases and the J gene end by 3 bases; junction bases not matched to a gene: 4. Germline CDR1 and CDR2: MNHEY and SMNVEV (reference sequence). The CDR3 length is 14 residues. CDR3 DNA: TGTGCCAGCAGTCCAGGACTAGCGGACTACGAGCAGTACTTC. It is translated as CASSPGLADYEQYF.

The chain's CDR3 is CASSLRDWTYEQYF. The CDR3 DNA reads as TGTGCCAGCAGCTTACGGGACTGGACTTACGAGCAGTACTTC. The V and J genes are TRBV13 and TRBJ2-7; TRBD2 is a possible D gene (6 bases). Deletions cut 2 bases from V and 4 bases from J, with 12 bases between. The CDR3 runs 14 residues. The V gene's germline CDR1 is PRHDT and CDR2 FYEKMQ (reference sequence).

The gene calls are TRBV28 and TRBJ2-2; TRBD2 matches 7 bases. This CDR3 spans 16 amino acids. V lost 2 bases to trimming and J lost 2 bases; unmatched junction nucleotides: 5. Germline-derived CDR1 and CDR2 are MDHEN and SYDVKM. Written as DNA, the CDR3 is TGTGCCAGCAGTTTAAGACTAGCAGACAACACCGGGGAGCTGTTTTTT. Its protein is CASSLRLADNTGELFF.

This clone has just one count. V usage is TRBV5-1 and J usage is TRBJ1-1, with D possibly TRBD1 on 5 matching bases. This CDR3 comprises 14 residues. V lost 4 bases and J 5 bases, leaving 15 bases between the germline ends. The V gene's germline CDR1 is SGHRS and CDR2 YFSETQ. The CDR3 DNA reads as TGCGCCAGCAGCCCCCCAGGGTTGTTAACTGAAGCTTTCTTT. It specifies CASSPPGLLTEAFF.

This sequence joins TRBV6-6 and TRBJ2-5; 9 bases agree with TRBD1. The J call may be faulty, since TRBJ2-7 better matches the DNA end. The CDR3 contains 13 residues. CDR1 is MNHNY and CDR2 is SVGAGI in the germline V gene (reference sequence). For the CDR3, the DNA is TGTGCCAGCACACAGGGGGCTAAATACGAGCAGTACTTC. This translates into CASTQGAKYEQYF.

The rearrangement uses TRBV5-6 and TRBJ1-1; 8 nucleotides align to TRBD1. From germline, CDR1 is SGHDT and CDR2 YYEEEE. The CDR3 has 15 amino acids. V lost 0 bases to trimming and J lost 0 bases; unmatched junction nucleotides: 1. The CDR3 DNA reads TGTGCCAGCAGCTTGGCAGGGGGCGTGAACACTGAAGCTTTCTTT. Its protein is CASSLAGGVNTEAFF.

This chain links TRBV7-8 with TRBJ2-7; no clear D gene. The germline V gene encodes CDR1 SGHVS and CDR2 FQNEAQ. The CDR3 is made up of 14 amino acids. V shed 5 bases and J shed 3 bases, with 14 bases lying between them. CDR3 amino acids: CASSHLDGDYEQYF. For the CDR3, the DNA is TGTGCCAGCAGCCACCTCGACGGAGACTACGAGCAGTACTTC.

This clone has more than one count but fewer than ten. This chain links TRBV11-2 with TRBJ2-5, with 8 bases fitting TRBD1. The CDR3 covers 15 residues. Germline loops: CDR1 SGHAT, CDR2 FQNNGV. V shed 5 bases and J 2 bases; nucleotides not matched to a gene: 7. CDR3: CASSPGTGDQETQYF. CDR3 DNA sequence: TGTGCCAGCAGCCCAGGGACAGGCGATCAAGAGACCCAGTACTTC.

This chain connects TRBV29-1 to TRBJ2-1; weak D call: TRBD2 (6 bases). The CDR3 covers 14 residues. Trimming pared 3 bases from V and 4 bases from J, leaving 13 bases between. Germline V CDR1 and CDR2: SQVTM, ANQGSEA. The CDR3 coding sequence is TGCAGCGTTGATGGGCTAGCGAAATACAATGAGCAGTTCTTC. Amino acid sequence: CSVDGLAKYNEQFF.

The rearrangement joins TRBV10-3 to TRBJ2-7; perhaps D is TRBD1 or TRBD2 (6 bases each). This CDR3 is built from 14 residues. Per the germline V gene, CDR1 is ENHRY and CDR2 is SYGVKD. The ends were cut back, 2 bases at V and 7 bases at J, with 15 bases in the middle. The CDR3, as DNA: TGTGCCATCAGTGAGCCGGGCGGAGGGGGGGAGCAGTACTTC. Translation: CAISEPGGGGEQYF.

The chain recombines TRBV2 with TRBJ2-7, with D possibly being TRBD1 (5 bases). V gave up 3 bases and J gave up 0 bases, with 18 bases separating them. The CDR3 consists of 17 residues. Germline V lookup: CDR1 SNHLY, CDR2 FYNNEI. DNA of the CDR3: TGTGCCAGCAGTGACGTCTCGTGGGGCCCCAACTCCTACGAGCAGTACTTC. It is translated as CASSDVSWGPNSYEQYF.

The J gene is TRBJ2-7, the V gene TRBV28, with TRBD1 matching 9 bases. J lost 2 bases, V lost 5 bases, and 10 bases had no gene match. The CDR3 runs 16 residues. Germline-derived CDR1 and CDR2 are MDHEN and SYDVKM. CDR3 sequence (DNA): TGTGCCAGCAGTCCCGCCCCGGGACAGGGCCCCTACGAGCAGTACTTC. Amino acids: CASSPAPGQGPYEQYF.

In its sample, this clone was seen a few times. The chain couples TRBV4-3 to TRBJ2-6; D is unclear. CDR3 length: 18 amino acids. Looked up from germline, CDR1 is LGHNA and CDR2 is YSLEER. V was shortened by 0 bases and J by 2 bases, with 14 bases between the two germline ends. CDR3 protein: CASSQEKARSPGANVLTF. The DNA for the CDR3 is TGCGCCAGCAGCCAAGAAAAAGCCCGGAGCCCTGGGGCCAACGTCCTGACTTTC.

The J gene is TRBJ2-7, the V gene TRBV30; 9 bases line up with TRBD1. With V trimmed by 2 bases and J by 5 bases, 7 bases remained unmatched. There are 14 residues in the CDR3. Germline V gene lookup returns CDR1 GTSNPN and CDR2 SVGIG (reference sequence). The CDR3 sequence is CAWSPGTGLNEQYF. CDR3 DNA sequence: TGTGCCTGGAGTCCCGGGACAGGGCTGAACGAGCAGTACTTC.

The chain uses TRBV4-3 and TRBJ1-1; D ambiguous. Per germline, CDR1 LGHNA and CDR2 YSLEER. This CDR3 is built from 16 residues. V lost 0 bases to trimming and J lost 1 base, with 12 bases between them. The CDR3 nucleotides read TGCGCCAGCAGCCAAGATGTGAGGTCAACGAACACTGAAGCTTTCTTT. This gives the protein CASSQDVRSTNTEAFF.

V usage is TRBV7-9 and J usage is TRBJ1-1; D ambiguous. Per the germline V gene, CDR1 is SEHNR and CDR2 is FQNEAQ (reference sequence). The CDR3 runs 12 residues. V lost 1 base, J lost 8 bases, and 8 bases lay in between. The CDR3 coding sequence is TGTGCCAGCAGCTTAGTTCCGGGAGAAGCTTTCTTT. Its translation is CASSLVPGEAFF.

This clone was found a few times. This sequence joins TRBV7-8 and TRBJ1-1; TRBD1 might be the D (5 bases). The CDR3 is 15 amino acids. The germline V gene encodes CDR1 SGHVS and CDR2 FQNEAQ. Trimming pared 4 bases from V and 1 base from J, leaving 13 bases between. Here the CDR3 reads CASSYGTARNTEAFF. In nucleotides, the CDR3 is TGTGCCAGCAGCTACGGGACGGCGAGGAACACTGAAGCTTTCTTT. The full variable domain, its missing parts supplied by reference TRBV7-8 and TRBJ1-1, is GAGVSQSPRYKVAKRGQDVALRCDPISGHVSLFWYQQALGQGPEFLTYFQNEAQLDKSGLPSDRFFAERPEGSVSTLKIQRTQQEDSAVYLCASSYGTARNTEAFFGQGTRLTVV.

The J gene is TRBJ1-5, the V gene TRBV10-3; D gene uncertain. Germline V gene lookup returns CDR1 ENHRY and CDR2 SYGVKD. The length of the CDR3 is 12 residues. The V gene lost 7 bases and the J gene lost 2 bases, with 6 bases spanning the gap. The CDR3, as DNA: TGTGCCATCAAGGAGGGCAATCAGCCCCAGCATTTT. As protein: CAIKEGNQPQHF.

CDR3 bases: TGTGCCAGCAGCCCTAGACTAGCGGGTATCACCGGGGAGCTGTTTTTT. It codes for CASSPRLAGITGELFF. The V gene is TRBV7-8, the J gene TRBJ2-2, with TRBD2 matching 10 bases. The CDR3 is 16 amino acids. Trimming took 5 bases from V and 4 from J; bases not matched to a gene: 7. Germline CDR1 reads SGHVS; CDR2 reads FQNEAQ.

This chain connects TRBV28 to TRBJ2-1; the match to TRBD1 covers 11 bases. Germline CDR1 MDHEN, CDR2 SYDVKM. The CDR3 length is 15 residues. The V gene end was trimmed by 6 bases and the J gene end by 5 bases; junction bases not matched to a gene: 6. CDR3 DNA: TGTGCCAGCAGACCTGGACAGGGGGCCCACAATGAGCAGTTCTTC. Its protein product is CASRPGQGAHNEQFF. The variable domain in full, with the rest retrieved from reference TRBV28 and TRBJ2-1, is DVKVTQSSRYLVKRTGEKVFLECVQDMDHENMFWYRQDPGLGLRLIYFSYDVKMKEKGDIPEGYSVSREKKERFSLILESASTNQTSMYLCASRPGQGAHNEQFFGPGTRLTVL.

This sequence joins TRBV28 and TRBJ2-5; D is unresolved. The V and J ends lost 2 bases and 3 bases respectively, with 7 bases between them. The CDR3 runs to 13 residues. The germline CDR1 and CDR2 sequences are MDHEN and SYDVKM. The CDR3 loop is CASSLAAKETQYF. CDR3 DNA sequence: TGTGCCAGCAGTTTAGCGGCTAAAGAGACCCAGTACTTC. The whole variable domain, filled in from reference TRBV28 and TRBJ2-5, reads DVKVTQSSRYLVKRTGEKVFLECVQDMDHENMFWYRQDPGLGLRLIYFSYDVKMKEKGDIPEGYSVSREKKERFSLILESASTNQTSMYLCASSLAAKETQYFGPGTRLLVL.

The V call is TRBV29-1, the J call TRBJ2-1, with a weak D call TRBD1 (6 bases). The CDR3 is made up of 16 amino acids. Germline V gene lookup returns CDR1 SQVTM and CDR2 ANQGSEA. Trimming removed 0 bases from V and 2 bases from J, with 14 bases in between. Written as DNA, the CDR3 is TGCAGCGTTGAAGATCCAAAGGGGGAAACCTACAATGAGCAGTTCTTC. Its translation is CSVEDPKGETYNEQFF.

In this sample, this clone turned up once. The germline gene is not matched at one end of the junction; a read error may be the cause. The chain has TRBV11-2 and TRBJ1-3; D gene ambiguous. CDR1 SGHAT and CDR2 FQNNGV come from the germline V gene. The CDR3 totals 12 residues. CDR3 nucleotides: TGTGCCAGCAGCTTAGGCCGCCTTGAAGCAAATTTT. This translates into CASSLGRLEANF.

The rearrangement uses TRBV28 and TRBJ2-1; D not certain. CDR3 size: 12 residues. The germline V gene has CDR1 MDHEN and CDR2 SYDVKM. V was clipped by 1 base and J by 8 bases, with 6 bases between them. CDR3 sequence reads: CASSLFSDEQFF. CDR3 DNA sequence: TGTGCCAGCAGTTTATTCTCGGATGAGCAGTTCTTC.

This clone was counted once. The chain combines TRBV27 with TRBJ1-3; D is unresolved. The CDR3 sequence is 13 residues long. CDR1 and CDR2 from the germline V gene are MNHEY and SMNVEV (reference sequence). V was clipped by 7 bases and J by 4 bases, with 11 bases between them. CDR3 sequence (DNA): TGTGCCAGCACCGCAATAGGGGGAAACACCATATATTTT. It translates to CASTAIGGNTIYF.

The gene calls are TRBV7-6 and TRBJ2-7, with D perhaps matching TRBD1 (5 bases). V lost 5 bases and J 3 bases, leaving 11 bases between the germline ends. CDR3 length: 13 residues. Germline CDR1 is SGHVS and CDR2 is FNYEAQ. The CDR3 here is CASSVDSLYEQYF. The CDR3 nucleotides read TGTGCCAGCAGCGTAGACAGTCTCTACGAGCAGTACTTC.

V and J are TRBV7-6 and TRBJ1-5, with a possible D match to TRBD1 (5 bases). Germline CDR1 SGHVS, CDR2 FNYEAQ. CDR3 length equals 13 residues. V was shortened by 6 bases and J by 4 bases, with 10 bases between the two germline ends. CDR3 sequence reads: CASSGGGNQPQHF. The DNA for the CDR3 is TGTGCCAGCAGTGGGGGAGGGAATCAGCCCCAGCATTTT.

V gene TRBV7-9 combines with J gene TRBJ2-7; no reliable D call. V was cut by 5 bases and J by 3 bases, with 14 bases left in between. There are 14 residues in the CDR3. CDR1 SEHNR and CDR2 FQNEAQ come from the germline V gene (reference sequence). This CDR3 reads CASSQSRSGYEQYF. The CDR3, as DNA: TGTGCCAGCAGCCAATCCAGATCTGGCTACGAGCAGTACTTC.

The CDR3 region is CASSQRDRGNTGELFF. The CDR3 coding sequence is TGCGCCAGCAGCCAAAGAGACAGGGGAAACACCGGGGAGCTGTTTTTT. The rearrangement links TRBV4-1 to TRBJ2-2; 8 bases agree with TRBD1. The junction had 4 bases not matched to a gene; V was cut back by 2 bases and J by 2 bases. The CDR3 has 16 residues. Germline V gene sequence: CDR1 MGHRA, CDR2 YSYEKL.